The sequence of this T cell receptor beta chain was determined in a study of identical twins. This clonotype came up a few times. From the 5' RACE reads, TCRdb called clonotypes with MiXCR, one entry per CDR3 protein. The sample has some 500,000 distinct CDR3 sequences; less than 25% are singletons. This CDR3 is 15 amino acids long. Per germline, CDR1 MNHNS and CDR2 SASEGT. Trimming pared 6 bases from V and 4 bases from J, leaving 18 bases between. In addition, the sample was reused for a study of T cells expressing NK-cell markers.

V gene TRBV6-1 combines with J gene TRBJ1-1; no reliable D call. The source is a woman aged 18-35 years in good health. The sequenced sample consisted of CD4+ T cells sorted from blood. CDR3 loop: CASRRVRGTSTEAFF. The CDR3 DNA reads as TGTGCCAGCAGGCGGGTACGCGGAACGAGCACTGAAGCTTTCTTT.